The rows below give T cell receptor beta chains drawn from one sample of a study of neurological immune-mediated disorders. TCRdb analysed the 5' RACE reads with MiXCR anew, one entry per CDR3 protein. The sample contains some 66,000 distinct CDR3 sequences, under 5% of which appear only once. Material: PBMCs. The receptors derive from a man over 45 with multiple sclerosis. Both conserved end residues are part of each CDR3. The D gene is left open where the match is weak. Clone size is not always given. Where it is, it says once, few, many or a class for expanded clones.

d_gene,j_gene,v_gene,abundance,CDR3nt,CDR3aa
TRBD1,TRBJ2-1,TRBV5-1,many,TGCGCCAGCAGCTACCGGACAGGGCCGAACAATGAGCAGTTCTTC,CASSYRTGPNNEQFF
.,TRBJ2-5,TRBV4-1,many,TGCGCCAGCAGGCAAACTGGGGGCAGCCAAGAGACCCAGTACTTC,CASRQTGGSQETQYF
TRBD1,TRBJ2-2,TRBV28,many,TGTGCCAGCAGGGGGACAGGTCGCGGGGAGCTGTTTTTT,CASRGTGRGELFF
TRBD1,TRBJ2-3,TRBV12-3/TRBV12-4,many,TGTGCCAGCAGCTGGGGACAGGCAGATACGCAGTATTTT,CASSWGQADTQYF
.,TRBJ2-3,TRBV7-2,many,TGTGCCAGCAGCTTATTAACGTCGACAGATACGCAGTATTTT,CASSLLTSTDTQYF
.,TRBJ1-5,TRBV4-1,few,TGCGCCAGCAGCCAAGATGCAGGGTTTCGTCGCAATCAGCCCCAGAATTTT,CASSQDAGFRRNQPQNF
.,TRBJ1-1,TRBV6-2/TRBV6-3,few,TGTGCCAGCAGTCCGCCACGCGGGGGGCTTAAAGAGAGGAGCACTGAAGCTTTCTTT,CASSPPRGGLKERSTEAFF
.,TRBJ2-5,TRBV10-2,many,TGCGCCAGCAGTGAGGGGGCAAACCAAGTCCGGTACTTC,CASSEGANQVRYF
.,TRBJ1-5,TRBV20-1,few,TGCAGTGCTAGTGGGGGATCGTATAATCAGCCCCAGAATTTT,CSASGGSYNQPQNF
.,TRBJ2-5,TRBV29-1,many,TGCAGCGTCGCCTATTTCCAGGGGACCAGTGGGTCCCAGTACTTC,CSVAYFQGTSGSQYF
TRBD1,TRBJ1-4,TRBV20-1,medium-sized,TGCAGTGCAACAGAGACAGGGGTTGAAAAACTGTTTTTT,CSATETGVEKLFF
TRBD1,TRBJ1-1,TRBV5-1,many,TGCGCCAGCAGCTTCGGGACAGGGGATTTCATGAACACTGAAGCTTTCTTT,CASSFGTGDFMNTEAFF
.,TRBJ2-6,TRBV5-1,many,TGCGCCAGCAGCCGGGGGGGGGCCAACGTCCTGACTTTC,CASSRGGANVLTF
TRBD1,TRBJ1-6,TRBV5-1,few,TGCGCCAGCAGCCAAAGGACAGGGGAATCACCCCTCAACTTT,CASSQRTGESPLNF
.,TRBJ1-5,TRBV5-1,.,TGCGCCAGCAGCTTGATACACAGCAATCAGCCCCAGAATTTT,CASSLIHSNQPQNF
.,TRBJ1-2,TRBV6-5,many,TGTGCCAGCAGTTATCGGACATTGAGTTTCTATGGCTACACCTTC,CASSYRTLSFYGYTF
TRBD1,TRBJ2-5,TRBV3-1,many,TGTGCCAGCACCCCCGGGACAGGGGTAGAGACCCAGTACTTC,CASTPGTGVETQYF
TRBD2,TRBJ2-3,TRBV7-3,many,TGTGCCAGCAGCCTCGGGGGGGCGGCAGATACGCAGTATTTT,CASSLGGAADTQYF
.,TRBJ2-3,TRBV7-9,many,TGTGCCAGCAGCTCCCTCGAGGTTGTGGATACGCAGTATTTT,CASSSLEVVDTQYF
.,TRBJ1-5,TRBV20-1,many,TGCAGTGCTAGAGGGGTGGCCCAGAATTTT,CSARGVAQNF
.,TRBJ2-7,TRBV3-1,many,TGTGCCAGCAGCCAAGCCCGCGAGCAGTACTTC,CASSQAREQYF
TRBD1,TRBJ1-5,TRBV20-1,.,TGCAGTGCTGAAAGGACAGGGCGCAATCAGCCCCAGAATTTT,CSAERTGRNQPQNF
.,TRBJ1-1,TRBV19,many,TGTGCCAGTAGCTGGGGACAGAACACTGAAGCTTTCTTT,CASSWGQNTEAFF
TRBD2,TRBJ2-2,TRBV7-7,many,TGTGCTAGCAGCCCTCTCCGGGGGGAAAACACCGGGGAGCTGTTTTTT,CASSPLRGENTGELFF
.,TRBJ1-4,TRBV4-1,many,TGCGCCAGCAGCCAACCTTCGGCGGGATCGAGGGGGGGAAAACTGTTTTTT,CASSQPSAGSRGGKLFF
.,TRBJ1-6,TRBV7-9,many,TGTGCCAGCAGCTTCTTAGGGGTTAACTCACCCCTCCACTTT,CASSFLGVNSPLHF
TRBD2,TRBJ2-1,TRBV7-9,many,TGTGCCATCCCCAAGCGGGGGGCTGCGTACAATGAGCAGTTCTTC,CAIPKRGAAYNEQFF
.,TRBJ1-1,TRBV5-1,many,TGCGCCAGCAGCCTGCAGGTAGGGAACACTGAAGCTTTCTTT,CASSLQVGNTEAFF
.,TRBJ2-7,TRBV3-1,many,TGTGCCAGCAGCCAAGGTAGACGCGAGCAGTACTTC,CASSQGRREQYF
TRBD1,TRBJ2-1,TRBV7-6,many,TGTGCCAGCAGCTCATTTATTCTTTGGACAGGAACAGGAGTGGCTGAGCAGTTCTTC,CASSSFILWTGTGVAEQFF
.,TRBJ1-2,TRBV5-1,many,TGCGCCAGCAGCTTGGAAGGGGACCCCGATGGCTACACCTTC,CASSLEGDPDGYTF
TRBD1,TRBJ1-2,TRBV4-2,many,TGTGCCAGCAGCCAACTGGACAGGGACAGTGGCTACACCTTC,CASSQLDRDSGYTF
TRBD1,TRBJ2-3,TRBV27,many,TGTGCCAGCAGTTCGGACAGGGGGCGGGCAGATACGCAGTATTTT,CASSSDRGRADTQYF
.,TRBJ1-4,TRBV6-5,many,TGTGCCAGCAGCCGCAGGAGGACTAATGAAAAACTGTTTTTT,CASSRRRTNEKLFF
TRBD1,TRBJ1-6,TRBV2,few,TGTGCCAGCAACTCCCCCGGGACAGGAGATTCACCCCTCCACTTT,CASNSPGTGDSPLHF
.,TRBJ2-6,TRBV20-1,many,TGCAGTGCTAGAGATCTGGCATCCGGGGCCAACGTCCTGACTTTC,CSARDLASGANVLTF
TRBD2,TRBJ2-3,TRBV3-1,many,TGTGCCAGCAGATCTAGCGGGGCGGCCTCGCAGTATTTT,CASRSSGAASQYF
.,TRBJ2-1,TRBV20-1,many,TGCAGTGCTTCCTACAATGAGCAGTTCTTC,CSASYNEQFF
TRBD1,TRBJ2-5,TRBV29-1,many,TGCAGCGTCCCCGACCCGGGACAGGGCTTGTCCCAGTACTTC,CSVPDPGQGLSQYF
.,TRBJ1-4,TRBV12-3/TRBV12-4,few,TGTGCCAGCAGTTTATCGGGGGGGCGCGGTGAAAAACTGTTTTTT,CASSLSGGRGEKLFF
.,TRBJ1-4,TRBV12-3/TRBV12-4,many,TGTGCCAGCAGTTTTCGGAGGCAGGTTAATGAAAAACTGTTTTTT,CASSFRRQVNEKLFF
TRBD1,TRBJ1-5,TRBV12-3/TRBV12-4,many,TGTGCCAGCAATGAGGGACAGGGTAGCAATCAGCCCCAGCATTTT,CASNEGQGSNQPQHF
TRBD1,TRBJ2-4,TRBV10-3,many,TGTGCCATCAGTGAGTGGGGGACAGGGGGAGCCAAAAACATTCAGTACTTC,CAISEWGTGGAKNIQYF